One and the same sample provided the 8 T cell receptor beta chains below, sequenced in a study of shared clonotypes between healthy human individuals. Measured with immunoSEQ multiplex PCR; TCRdb has only the in-frame clones, and not every one. The data contain approximately 460,000 clones, around 77% of them singletons. Material: PBMCs. The receptors stem from a woman in her 40s in good health. Some clones in this sample may be carry-over from other donors' samples.

This chain links TRBV2 with TRBJ1-4, with D possibly matching TRBD1 (5 bases). Germline assignment: CDR1 SNHLY and CDR2 FYNNEI. This CDR3 region has 14 residues. V was pared by 6 bases and J by 1 base, with 9 bases between. CDR3: CASRATETNEKLFF. The CDR3 DNA follows: TGTGCCAGCAGGGCGACAGAAACTAATGAAAAACTGTTTTTT.

This clone was seen at least ten times. The gene calls are TRBV28 and TRBJ1-4, with D maybe TRBD1 (5 bases). The CDR3 is 12 residues long. V was pared by 6 bases and J by 5 bases, with 7 bases between. In germline, CDR1 is MDHEN, CDR2 SYDVKM. The CDR3 sequence is CASRKGNEKLFF. CDR3 DNA: TGTGCCAGCAGGAAGGGGAATGAAAAACTGTTTTTT.

This clone showed up many times. V is TRBV30 and J is TRBJ1-1; D is undetermined. Trimming took 5 bases from V and 1 from J, leaving 11 bases between them. Germline V CDR1 and CDR2: GTSNPN, SVGIG (reference sequence). There are 13 residues in the CDR3. CDR3 amino acids: CAWAHLSNTEAFF. CDR3 DNA: TGTGCCTGGGCTCACCTGTCGAACACTGAAGCTTTCTTT. The variable domain in full, with the rest retrieved from reference TRBV30 and TRBJ1-1, is SQTIHQWPATLVQPVGSPLSLECTVEGTSNPNLYWYRQAAGRGLQLLFYSVGIGQISSEVPQNLSASRPQDRQFILSSKKLLLSDSGFYLCAWAHLSNTEAFFGQGTRLTVV.

The chain joins TRBV5-4 to TRBJ1-2; no clear D gene. Trimming shortened V by 2 bases and J by 5 bases, and 10 bases separated the two germline ends. CDR3 length: 13 residues. Germline V lookup: CDR1 SGHNT, CDR2 YYREEE (reference sequence). The DNA of the CDR3 is TGTGCCAGCAGCTTCGGCCTTCGGTATGGCTACACCTTC. Amino acids: CASSFGLRYGYTF.

The V gene is TRBV7-3, the J gene TRBJ2-2; TRBD1 agrees at 10 bases. CDR1 SGHTA and CDR2 FQGTGA come from the germline V gene. Trimming removed 5 bases from V and 6 bases from J; junction bases left unmatched: 3. The CDR3 totals 14 residues. The CDR3 DNA reads as TGTGCCAGCAGCCGCGGACAGGGGGCCGGGGAGCTGTTTTTT. Amino acids: CASSRGQGAGELFF.

The V gene is TRBV18, the J gene TRBJ2-1, with unresolved D. Per germline, CDR1 KGHSH and CDR2 LQKENI. The CDR3 spans 12 residues. V lost 2 bases and J lost 9, with 8 bases in between. The CDR3 protein is CASSPISGEQFF. CDR3 in DNA: TGTGCCAGCTCACCAATCTCTGGTGAGCAGTTCTTC.

The chain carries TRBV9 and TRBJ2-5; D remains unclear. Per the germline V gene, CDR1 is SGDLS and CDR2 is YYNGEE. V was trimmed by 3 bases and J by 4 bases, leaving 10 bases between them. The CDR3 has 13 residues. In DNA, the CDR3 is TGTGCCAGCAGCGCCATGGGTACAGAGACCCAGTACTTC. It specifies CASSAMGTETQYF.

In DNA, the CDR3 is TGTGCCAGCAGTTCGCTAGCGGGAGGGGGGCCTAGCACAGATACGCAGTATTTT. Protein sequence: CASSSLAGGGPSTDTQYF. The rearrangement joins TRBV28 to TRBJ2-3; 12 nucleotides match TRBD2. Per germline, CDR1 MDHEN and CDR2 SYDVKM. The CDR3 length is 18 residues. V trimming: 4 bases; J trimming: 0 bases; junction bases outside the gene matches: 8.